This T cell receptor beta chain stems from a study of cytomegalovirus exposure and HLA in healthy donors. Overall study findings and caveats: The classifier reportedly diagnosed cytomegalovirus status with high sensitivity and specificity.

The data were produced by immunoSEQ multiplex PCR, yet TCRdb's version contains in-frame clones alone and is incomplete. The data show roughly 120,000 clones, less than 90% seen once. This clone was found once. Its antigen remains unknown. V shed 4 bases, J shed 2 bases, and the junction held 6 bases outside the gene matches. The CDR3 is 15 residues long. Germline V gene data show CDR1 as MDHEN and CDR2 as SYDVKM. The chain recombines TRBV28 with TRBJ2-5, with TRBD1 identical over 8 bases. The sequencing input was PBMCs. This sequence was found in a man between 18 and 29 years old in good health and CMV-seropositive. The CDR3 sequence: CASSYRTGWQETQYF. In nucleotides, the CDR3 is TGTGCCAGCAGTTACCGGACAGGGTGGCAAGAGACCCAGTACTTC.